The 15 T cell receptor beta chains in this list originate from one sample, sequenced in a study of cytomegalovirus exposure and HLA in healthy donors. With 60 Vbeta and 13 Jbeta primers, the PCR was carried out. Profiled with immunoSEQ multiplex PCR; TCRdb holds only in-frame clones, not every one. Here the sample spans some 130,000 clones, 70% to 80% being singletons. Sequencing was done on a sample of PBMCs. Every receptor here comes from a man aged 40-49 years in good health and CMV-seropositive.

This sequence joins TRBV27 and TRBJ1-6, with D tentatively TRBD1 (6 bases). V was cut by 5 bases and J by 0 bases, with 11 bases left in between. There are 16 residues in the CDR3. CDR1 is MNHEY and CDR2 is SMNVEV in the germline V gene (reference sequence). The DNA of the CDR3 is TGTGCCAGCAGTCAGGGACATAGCTCCTATAATTCACCCCTCCACTTT. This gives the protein CASSQGHSSYNSPLHF.

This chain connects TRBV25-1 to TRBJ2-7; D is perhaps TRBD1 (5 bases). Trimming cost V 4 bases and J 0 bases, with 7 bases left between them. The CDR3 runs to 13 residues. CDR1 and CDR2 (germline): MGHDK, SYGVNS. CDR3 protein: CASSGTTSYEQYF. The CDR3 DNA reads TGTGCCAGCAGTGGGACAACCTCCTACGAGCAGTACTTC.

The CDR3 spells CASSQTTGNTEAFF. The DNA for the CDR3 is TGTGCCAGCTCGCAAACTACAGGGAACACTGAAGCTTTCTTT. The chain joins TRBV18 to TRBJ1-1, with D perhaps matching TRBD1 (5 bases). This CDR3 comprises 14 residues. Between the trimmed V and J ends, which lost 6 bases and 1 base, there was a span of 12 bases. Germline V gene lookup returns CDR1 KGHSH and CDR2 LQKENI.

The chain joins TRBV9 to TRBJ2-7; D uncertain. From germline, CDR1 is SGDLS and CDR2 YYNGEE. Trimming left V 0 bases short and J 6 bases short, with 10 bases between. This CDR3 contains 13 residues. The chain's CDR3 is CASSVDPPSEQYF. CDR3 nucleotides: TGTGCCAGCAGCGTAGATCCTCCTTCCGAGCAGTACTTC.

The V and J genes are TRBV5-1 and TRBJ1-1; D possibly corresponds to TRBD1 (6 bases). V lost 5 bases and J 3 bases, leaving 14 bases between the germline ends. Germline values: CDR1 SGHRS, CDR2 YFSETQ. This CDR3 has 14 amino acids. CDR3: CASSYQGSDTEAFF. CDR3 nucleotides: TGCGCCAGCAGTTATCAGGGGTCGGACACTGAAGCTTTCTTT.

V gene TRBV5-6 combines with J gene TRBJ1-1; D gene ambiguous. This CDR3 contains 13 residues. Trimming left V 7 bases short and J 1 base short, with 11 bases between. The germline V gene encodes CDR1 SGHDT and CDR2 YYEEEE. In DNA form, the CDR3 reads TGTGCCAGCCACAAGATACCGAACACTGAAGCTTTCTTT. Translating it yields CASHKIPNTEAFF.

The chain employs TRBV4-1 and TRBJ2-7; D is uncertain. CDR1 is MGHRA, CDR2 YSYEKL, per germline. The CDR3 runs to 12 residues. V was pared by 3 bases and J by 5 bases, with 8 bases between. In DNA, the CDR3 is TGCGCCAGCAGCCAGGAGCGTAACGAGCAGTACTTC. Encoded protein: CASSQERNEQYF.

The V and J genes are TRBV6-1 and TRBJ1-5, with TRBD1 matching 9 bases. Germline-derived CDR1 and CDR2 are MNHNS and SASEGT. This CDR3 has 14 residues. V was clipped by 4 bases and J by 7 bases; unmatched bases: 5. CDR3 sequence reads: CASSGQGETQPQHF. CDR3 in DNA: TGTGCCAGCAGTGGACAGGGGGAGACGCAGCCCCAGCATTTT.

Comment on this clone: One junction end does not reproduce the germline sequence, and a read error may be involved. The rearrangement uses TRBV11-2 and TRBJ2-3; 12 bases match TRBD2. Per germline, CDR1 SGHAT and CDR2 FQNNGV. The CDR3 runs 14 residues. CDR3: CASSLVGTSGYWDF. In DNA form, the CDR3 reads TGTGCCAGCAGCTTAGTCGGGACTAGCGGGTACTGGGATTTT.

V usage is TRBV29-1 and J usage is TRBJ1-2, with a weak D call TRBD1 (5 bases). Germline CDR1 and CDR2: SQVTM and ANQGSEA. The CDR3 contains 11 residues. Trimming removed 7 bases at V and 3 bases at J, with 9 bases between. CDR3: CSAGGDYGYTF. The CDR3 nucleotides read TGCAGCGCGGGGGGTGACTATGGCTACACCTTC.

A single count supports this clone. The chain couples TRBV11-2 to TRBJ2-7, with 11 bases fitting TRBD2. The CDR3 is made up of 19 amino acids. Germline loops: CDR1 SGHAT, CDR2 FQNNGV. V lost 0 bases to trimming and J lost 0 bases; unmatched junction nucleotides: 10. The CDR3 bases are TGTGCCAGCAGCTTAGAAAGGCCCGGACTAGCGGGCCTCTCCTACGAGCAGTACTTC. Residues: CASSLERPGLAGLSYEQYF.

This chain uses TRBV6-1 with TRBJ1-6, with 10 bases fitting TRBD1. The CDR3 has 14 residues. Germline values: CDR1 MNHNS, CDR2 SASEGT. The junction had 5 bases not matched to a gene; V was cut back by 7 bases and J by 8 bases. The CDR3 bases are TGTGCCAGCACTAAGGACAGGGGGTATTCACCCCTCCACTTT. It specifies CASTKDRGYSPLHF.

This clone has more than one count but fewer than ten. CDR3 nucleotides: TGTGCCAGCAGACCCCTTGGAGGGGCAAGCAATCAGCCCCAGCATTTT. The encoded protein is CASRPLGGASNQPQHF. The chain combines TRBV28 with TRBJ1-5; a weak D match, TRBD1 (5 bases). The germline gives CDR1 MDHEN, CDR2 SYDVKM. V lost 6 bases to trimming and J lost 1 base, with 16 bases between them. CDR3 length: 16 amino acids. The variable domain in full, completed from reference TRBV28 and TRBJ1-5, reads DVKVTQSSRYLVKRTGEKVFLECVQDMDHENMFWYRQDPGLGLRLIYFSYDVKMKEKGDIPEGYSVSREKKERFSLILESASTNQTSMYLCASRPLGGASNQPQHFGDGTRLSIL.

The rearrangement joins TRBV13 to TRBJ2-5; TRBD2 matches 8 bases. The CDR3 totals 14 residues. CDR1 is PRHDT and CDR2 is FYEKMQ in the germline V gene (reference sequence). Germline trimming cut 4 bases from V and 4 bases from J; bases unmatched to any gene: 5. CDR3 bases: TGTGCCAGCAGCTACGGGAGGGCCGGAGAGACCCAGTACTTC. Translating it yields CASSYGRAGETQYF.

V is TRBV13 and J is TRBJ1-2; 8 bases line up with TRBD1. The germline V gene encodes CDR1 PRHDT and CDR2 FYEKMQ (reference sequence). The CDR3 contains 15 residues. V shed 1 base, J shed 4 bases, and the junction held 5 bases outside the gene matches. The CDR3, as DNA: TGTGCCAGCAGCTTAGCGGGACAGGCGCTCTATGGCTACACCTTC. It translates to CASSLAGQALYGYTF. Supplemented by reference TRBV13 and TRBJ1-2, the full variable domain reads AAGVIQSPRHLIKEKRETATLKCYPIPRHDTVYWYQQGPGQDPQFLISFYEKMQSDKGSIPDRFSAQQFSDYHSELNMSSLELGDSALYFCASSLAGQALYGYTFGSGTRLTVV.